Each of the 30 T cell receptor beta chains below was sequenced from the same sample in a study of T cells in Graves' hyperthyroidism and ophthalmopathy (dated 2019 in TCRdb). The library was made by multiplex PCR. The run used an Illumina HiSeq 2000. Amplification of TCR beta CDR3 regions was carried out from RNA transcripts. For the first round of RT-PCR on the TCR CDR3, the HTBI primer set was used together with the Qiagen OneStep RT-PCR kit. The public sequencing data were trimmed at Q25 with fastp and processed into clonotypes with MiXCR by TCRdb, which kept only in-frame beta chains. A single entry per CDR3 protein holds the most common genes and DNA from its merged rows. The sample yields 450,000 to 650,000 distinct CDR3 sequences; 12% to 15% were counted once. The ten most abundant clones make up more than 6% of the sample. Sequenced sample: blood. The receptors were sampled from a woman aged 18-30 years with Graves' ophthalmopathy.

The J gene is TRBJ1-3, the V gene TRBV6-1; no firm D call. The V gene's germline CDR1 is MNHNS and CDR2 SASEGT. The length of the CDR3 is 16 residues. Trimming pared 0 bases from V and 0 bases from J, leaving 9 bases between. The CDR3 loop is CASSEALRSSGNTIYF. The CDR3 nucleotides are TGTGCCAGCAGTGAAGCGTTGAGAAGCTCTGGAAACACCATATATTTT.

This clonotype was observed at least ten times. The genes are TRBV3-1 and TRBJ2-7; no clear D. Trimming stripped 4 bases from V and 3 bases from J, with 10 bases between. The V gene's germline CDR1 is LGHDT and CDR2 YNNKEL (reference sequence). This CDR3 has 13 amino acids. CDR3 amino acids: CASSPARSYEQYF. The DNA for the CDR3 is TGTGCCAGCAGCCCAGCACGGAGCTACGAGCAGTACTTC.

The sample holds many counts of this clonotype. The chain joins TRBV12-3 or TRBV12-4 to TRBJ2-5; 7 positions agree with TRBD2. With V trimmed by 7 bases and J by 2 bases, 7 bases remained unmatched. The CDR3 runs to 14 residues. The CDR3 protein is CASMGSSGQETQYF. For the CDR3, the DNA is TGTGCCAGCATGGGCTCTAGCGGACAAGAGACCCAGTACTTC.

Many counts were recorded for this clonotype. This chain uses TRBV11-2 with TRBJ2-3; D not resolved. V gave up 0 bases and J gave up 2 bases, with 6 bases separating them. The germline V gene encodes CDR1 SGHAT and CDR2 FQNNGV. CDR3 size: 14 residues. The CDR3 region has the DNA TGTGCCAGCAGCTTAGATAAAGCCACAGATACGCAGTATTTT. It translates to CASSLDKATDTQYF.

Only a few counts were recorded for this clonotype. This chain links TRBV5-1 with TRBJ2-1, with TRBD1 identical over 8 bases. V shed 7 bases, J shed 5 bases, and the junction held 8 bases outside the gene matches. The CDR3 totals 14 residues. Germline V CDR1 and CDR2: SGHRS, YFSETQ. CDR3 nucleotides: TGCGCCAGCTACCTGACAGGGGCGAACAATGAGCAGTTCTTC. Translated: CASYLTGANNEQFF.

This clonotype was counted many times. The chain employs TRBV30 and TRBJ1-1, with a weak D call TRBD1 (5 bases). Germline V gives CDR1 GTSNPN, CDR2 SVGIG (reference sequence). The length of the CDR3 is 19 residues. V was pared by 2 bases and J by 6 bases, with 31 bases between. Here the CDR3 DNA reads TGTGCCTGGAGTTCCCGCCCCCGCCAGCAGGGAGCCCGGCGCGCTGAAGCTTTCTTT. Amino acids: CAWSSRPRQQGARRAEAFF.

This clonotype showed up just a few times. The rearrangement links TRBV9 to TRBJ2-1; no firm D call. Looked up from germline, CDR1 is SGDLS and CDR2 is YYNGEE. V was shortened by 3 bases and J by 8 bases, with 12 bases between the two germline ends. The CDR3 contains 13 residues. The CDR3 region has the DNA TGTGCCAGCAGCGGCCCCGTTGGGCATGAGCAGTTCTTC. Encoded protein: CASSGPVGHEQFF.

This clonotype was detected ten times or more. The chain links TRBV7-2 to TRBJ2-3, with D unclear. Trimming left V 4 bases short and J 7 bases short, with 12 bases between. This CDR3 comprises 13 residues. Germline CDR1 and CDR2: SGHTA and FQGNSA. The CDR3 sequence is CASSSAPGNTQYF. In nucleotides, the CDR3 is TGTGCCAGCAGCTCCGCCCCGGGTAATACGCAGTATTTT. Using reference TRBV7-2 and TRBJ2-3 for the parts outside the CDR3, the full variable domain is GAGVSQSPSNKVTEKGKDVELRCDPISGHTALYWYRQSLGQGLEFLIYFQGNSAPDKSGLPSDRFSAERTGGSVSTLTIQRTQQEDSAVYLCASSSAPGNTQYFGPGTRLTVL.

The sample holds many counts of this clonotype. DNA of the CDR3: TGCGCCAGCAGCTTGGAGGTTGTTCAAGAGACCCAGTACTTC. It yields the protein CASSLEVVQETQYF. This sequence joins TRBV5-1 and TRBJ2-5; no definite D call. V was trimmed by 0 bases and J by 2 bases, leaving 8 bases between them. The CDR3 has 14 amino acids. Per the germline V gene, CDR1 is SGHRS and CDR2 is YFSETQ.

This chain joins TRBV6-2 or TRBV6-3 and TRBJ1-4; 10 nucleotides line up with TRBD1. Germline trimming cut 7 bases from V and 8 bases from J; bases unmatched to any gene: 4. The germline CDR1 and CDR2 sequences are MNHEY and SVGEGT. The CDR3 spans 13 residues. The CDR3 protein is CASMGTGEEKLFF. The DNA for the CDR3 is TGTGCCAGCATGGGGACAGGGGAGGAAAAACTGTTTTTT.

This clonotype was observed many times. The genes are TRBV27 and TRBJ2-4, with D tentatively TRBD1 (5 bases). Trimming pared 6 bases from V and 0 bases from J, leaving 9 bases between. The germline V gene has CDR1 MNHEY and CDR2 SMNVEV (reference sequence). CDR3 length: 14 residues. CDR3 bases: TGTGCCAGCAGCTTAAGGGGAGCCAAAAACATTCAGTACTTC. Translating gives CASSLRGAKNIQYF.

Ten or more counts support this clonotype. The rearrangement uses TRBV12-3 or TRBV12-4 and TRBJ2-3, with a weak D call TRBD2 (5 bases). The CDR3 extends over 14 amino acids. Trimming removed 1 base at V and 5 bases at J, with 10 bases between. The CDR3 here is CASSLVPRGDTQYF. The CDR3 DNA reads as TGTGCCAGCAGTTTAGTCCCTCGGGGAGATACGCAGTATTTT.

The chain joins TRBV27 to TRBJ2-7; 8 positions match TRBD1. Germline assignment: CDR1 MNHEY and CDR2 SMNVEV (reference sequence). The ends lost 5 bases at V and 1 base at J; junction bases unmatched: 13. The CDR3 runs 17 residues. The CDR3 region is CASSATSSRDRSYEQYF. CDR3 nucleotides: TGTGCCAGCAGTGCCACCTCATCCCGGGACAGGTCCTACGAGCAGTACTTC.

This clonotype showed up many times. J is TRBJ2-7 and V is TRBV20-1, with D perhaps matching TRBD2 (5 bases). This CDR3 has 12 residues. Germline values: CDR1 DFQATT, CDR2 SNEGSKA (reference sequence). Trimming left V 8 bases short and J 6 bases short, with 17 bases between. CDR3 residues: CSPLTRRFEQYF. CDR3 bases: TGCAGTCCCCTCACTAGGCGGTTCGAGCAGTACTTC.

This clonotype was seen a single time. This rearrangement joins TRBV5-1 to TRBJ2-3; D may be TRBD2 (6 bases). Trimming cost V 4 bases and J 1 base, with 13 bases left between them. This CDR3 spans 15 amino acids. The germline gives CDR1 SGHRS, CDR2 YFSETQ. The CDR3: CASSVYGTGTDTQYF. The CDR3 DNA is TGCGCCAGCAGCGTTTATGGGACTGGCACAGATACGCAGTATTTT.

In its sample, this clonotype was seen a few times. CDR3 nucleotide sequence: TGTGCCAGCAGCTTATTTTTGGGGGGCACTGAAGCTTTCTTT. Translation: CASSLFLGGTEAFF. The genes are TRBV7-9 and TRBJ1-1; D might be TRBD1 (5 bases). The CDR3 is 14 residues long. The V gene lost 2 bases and the J gene lost 4 bases, with 11 bases spanning the gap. Per the germline V gene, CDR1 is SEHNR and CDR2 is FQNEAQ (reference sequence).

The sample holds many counts of this clonotype. This chain links TRBV30 with TRBJ2-2, with 10 bases matching TRBD2. Unmatched junction bases numbered 8, after V lost 0 bases and J lost 1 base. This CDR3 is built from 18 residues. Germline CDR1 is GTSNPN and CDR2 is SVGIG (reference sequence). CDR3 in DNA: TGTGCCTGGAGTGTACAAAGGACTAGCGGAGGGAACACCGGGGAGCTGTTTTTT. Encoded protein: CAWSVQRTSGGNTGELFF.

This clonotype was counted many times. This chain connects TRBV7-3 to TRBJ2-2; 7 bases are shared with TRBD1. V shed 4 bases and J 1 base; nucleotides not matched to a gene: 9. CDR3 length: 17 amino acids. Germline-derived CDR1 and CDR2 are SGHTA and FQGTGA. CDR3 sequence (DNA): TGTGCCAGCAGCTCCCCCAGGACAGGTCAGAACACCGGGGAGCTGTTTTTT. It codes for CASSSPRTGQNTGELFF.

This clonotype appeared a few times. A much larger clone lies one base from this, so it may be a read error. The V gene is TRBV20-1, the J gene TRBJ2-3, with D tentatively TRBD2 (5 bases). The CDR3 runs to 17 residues. Germline CDR1 is DFQATT and CDR2 is SNEGSKA (reference sequence). Trimming stripped 0 bases from V and 4 bases from J, with 20 bases between. The CDR3 coding sequence is TGCAGTGCTAGAGATCCGCATGGGCGCGGTAGCGCAGATACGCAGTATTTT. This codes for CSARDPHGRGSADTQYF.

This clonotype was found many times. J is TRBJ2-3 and V is TRBV24-1; 10 bases line up with TRBD2. CDR1 is KGHDR and CDR2 is SFDVKD in the germline V gene. CDR3 length: 15 amino acids. The V segment lost 5 bases and the J segment 2 bases; nucleotides outside the gene matches: 3. In nucleotides, the CDR3 is TGTGCCACCAGTGGAGCGGGAGGGCCCACAGATACGCAGTATTTT. This encodes CATSGAGGPTDTQYF.

This clonotype was seen at least ten times. The chain employs TRBV6-1 and TRBJ2-1, with D tentatively TRBD2 (5 bases). The V end was cut by 5 bases, the J end by 0 bases, with 11 bases between. Germline assignment: CDR1 MNHNS and CDR2 SASEGT. The CDR3 contains 15 residues. CDR3 sequence: CASSLTISSYNEQFF. The DNA for the CDR3 is TGTGCCAGCAGTCTGACTATTAGCTCCTACAATGAGCAGTTCTTC.

This clonotype was seen repeatedly, ten times or more. V gene TRBV28 combines with J gene TRBJ2-1, with 10 bases aligning to TRBD1. The CDR3 runs to 15 residues. V was pared by 5 bases and J by 7 bases, with 8 bases of the junction left unmatched. CDR1 MDHEN and CDR2 SYDVKM come from the germline V gene. Written as DNA, the CDR3 is TGTGCCAGCAGTGACGGACAGGGGGGGAGAAATGAGCAGTTCTTC. This sequence encodes CASSDGQGGRNEQFF.

This clonotype was seen ten or more times. The V and J genes are TRBV3-1 and TRBJ2-1; D unresolved. Trimming pared 1 base from V and 7 bases from J, leaving 14 bases between. Germline CDR1 is LGHDT and CDR2 is YNNKEL (reference sequence). The CDR3 is 15 amino acids. Here the CDR3 reads CASSQVGSPRNEQFF. The CDR3 bases are TGTGCCAGCAGCCAAGTCGGAAGCCCCAGGAATGAGCAGTTCTTC.

Regarding this clonotype: Since a much larger clone is just one base distant, this may be a read error. The V and J genes are TRBV20-1 and TRBJ2-3, with D perhaps matching TRBD1 (6 bases). The CDR3 consists of 15 residues. CDR1 DFQATT and CDR2 SNEGSKA come from the germline V gene (reference sequence). The CDR3 DNA follows: TGCAGTGCTAGAGATCACGAGTCAGGGGCAGATATGCAGTATTTT. Its protein product is CSARDHESGADMQYF.

For this clonotype: One end of the junction varies from germline; a read error may be responsible. The chain recombines TRBV6-2 or TRBV6-3 with TRBJ2-5, with 11 positions matching TRBD1. This CDR3 is built from 13 residues. Germline loops: CDR1 MNHEY, CDR2 SVGEGT. CDR3 sequence reads: CVSRDRGKETQYF. The DNA for the CDR3 is TGTGTCAGCCGGGACAGGGGGAAAGAGACCCAGTACTTC.

At least ten counts were recorded for this clonotype. CDR3 bases: TGTGCCAGCTCACTGGTGACACTTAACACTGAAGCTTTCTTT. Amino acids: CASSLVTLNTEAFF. This chain uses TRBV18 with TRBJ1-1; D is ambiguous. CDR1 and CDR2 from the germline V gene are KGHSH and LQKENI. The CDR3 loop spans 14 amino acids. Trimming took 4 bases from V and 2 from J, leaving 11 bases between them.

To note about this clonotype: This may be a read error: a much more frequent sequence differs by one nucleotide. Likely a read error: the CDR3 ends without its conserved phenylalanine or tryptophan. The chain carries TRBV30 and TRBJ2-3, with a tentative D call TRBD2 (5 bases). The CDR3 has 15 amino acids. V lost 1 base, J lost 2 bases, and 13 bases lay in between. Germline V gene lookup returns CDR1 GTSNPN and CDR2 SVGIG (reference sequence). Here the CDR3 reads CAWSGPGGSTDTQYS. In DNA, the CDR3 is TGTGCCTGGAGTGGTCCAGGCGGGTCCACAGATACGCAGTATTCT.

Of note for this clonotype: This may be a read error, as it is one base from a much larger clone. The rearrangement uses TRBV15 and TRBJ1-2, with D perhaps matching TRBD1 (5 bases). The CDR3 loop spans 15 amino acids. In germline, CDR1 is LNHNV, CDR2 YYDKDF (reference sequence). The CDR3 loop reads CATSGDPRQLYGYTF. CDR3 nucleotides: TGTGCCACCAGCGGAGATCCGAGACAGCTCTATGGCTACACCTTC.

In this sample, this clonotype turned up many times. V and J are TRBV12-3 or TRBV12-4 and TRBJ1-2; 8 nucleotides line up with TRBD1. The CDR3 covers 14 residues. The J segment lost 6 bases and the V segment lost 5 bases, leaving 8 bases of the junction unmatched. This CDR3 is CASSLGTGRDGYTF. CDR3 nucleotide sequence: TGTGCCAGCAGTCTGGGGACAGGACGAGATGGCTACACCTTC.

The V and J genes are TRBV20-1 and TRBJ1-6; 7 bases align to TRBD1. The CDR3 is 13 residues long. V lost 4 bases, J lost 7 bases, and 4 bases stayed unmatched. Germline loops: CDR1 DFQATT, CDR2 SNEGSKA (reference sequence). CDR3 region: CSATGTANSPLHF. In nucleotides, the CDR3 is TGCAGTGCTACCGGGACAGCGAATTCACCCCTCCACTTT.